The rows below give T cell receptor beta chains drawn from one sample of a study of shared clonotypes between healthy human individuals. The protocol was immunoSEQ multiplex PCR, while the TCRdb copy is restricted to in-frame clones and leaves out a portion. The sample includes 550,000 to 800,000 clones, 90% of them seen just once. Sequencing used memory CD8+ T cells from PBMCs. The receptor source for this set is a man between 18 and 29 years old in good health. Some clones in this sample may be carry-over from other donors' samples. CDR3s include the opening cysteine and the closing phenylalanine or tryptophan. Fields, in order: CDR3 DNA, CDR3 protein, CDR3 length, D gene, clone size, J gene, V gene. A D gene is named only where the DNA matches it firmly. Clone size is given for some rows only: seen once, a few or many times, or a class if the clone is expanded.

cdr3_nt: TGTGCCAGCAGCCAAGAATTAATGGATATTGAGACAGGGAACGAGCAGTACTTC; cdr3_aa: CASSQELMDIETGNEQYF; cdr3_length: 18; d_call: TRBD1; clone_size: -; j_call: TRBJ2-7; v_call: TRBV4-2
cdr3_nt: TGTGCCAGCAGTTTATTGCCGGCGGGGGAAGCTTTCTTT; cdr3_aa: CASSLLPAGEAFF; cdr3_length: 13; d_call: -; clone_size: -; j_call: TRBJ1-1; v_call: TRBV27
cdr3_nt: TGTGCCAGCGATAAACCGGGACAGGGGGCGCATACTGAAGCTTTCTTT; cdr3_aa: CASDKPGQGAHTEAFF; cdr3_length: 16; d_call: TRBD1; clone_size: -; j_call: TRBJ1-1; v_call: TRBV2
cdr3_nt: TGTGCCACCCTAAGGACGGGACAGTACAACTACGAGCAGTACTTC; cdr3_aa: CATLRTGQYNYEQYF; cdr3_length: 15; d_call: -; clone_size: once; j_call: TRBJ2-7; v_call: TRBV21-1
cdr3_nt: TGTGCCAGCAGCCCTGGACAAGCCTCATACGAGCAGTACTTC; cdr3_aa: CASSPGQASYEQYF; cdr3_length: 14; d_call: -; clone_size: once; j_call: TRBJ2-7; v_call: TRBV6-6
cdr3_nt: TGTGCCAGCAGTATTAGACAGGCCTACGAGCAGTACTTC; cdr3_aa: CASSIRQAYEQYF; cdr3_length: 13; d_call: -; clone_size: -; j_call: TRBJ2-7; v_call: TRBV27
cdr3_nt: TGTGCCAGCAGCGAGGGTAAATTGAGCTCCTACGAGCAGTACTTC; cdr3_aa: CASSEGKLSSYEQYF; cdr3_length: 15; d_call: -; clone_size: -; j_call: TRBJ2-7; v_call: TRBV21-1
cdr3_nt: TGTGCCGCTCCCCTAGCGGACGGGACCGGGGAGCTGTTTTTT; cdr3_aa: CAAPLADGTGELFF; cdr3_length: 14; d_call: TRBD2; clone_size: -; j_call: TRBJ2-2; v_call: TRBV7-6
cdr3_nt: TGTGCCAGCAGCCCACTCCTATTTATGGGGGGCAAGGAGACCCAGTACTTC; cdr3_aa: CASSPLLFMGGKETQYF; cdr3_length: 17; d_call: -; clone_size: -; j_call: TRBJ2-5; v_call: TRBV5-5
cdr3_nt: TGTGCCAGCAGTTATATCCTCGGGACCGGGGAGCTGTTTTTT; cdr3_aa: CASSYILGTGELFF; cdr3_length: 14; d_call: -; clone_size: -; j_call: TRBJ2-2; v_call: TRBV6-5
cdr3_nt: TGCAGCGTACTACTCTTAGGGGCCAACGTCCTGACTTTC; cdr3_aa: CSVLLLGANVLTF; cdr3_length: 13; d_call: -; clone_size: -; j_call: TRBJ2-6; v_call: TRBV29-1
cdr3_nt: TGTGCCAGCAGCCTCACTAGCGGGAGGTCCACAGTTACGCAGTATTTT; cdr3_aa: CASSLTSGRSTVTQYF; cdr3_length: 16; d_call: TRBD2; clone_size: -; j_call: TRBJ2-3; v_call: TRBV27
cdr3_nt: TGTGCCAGCAGCTTCCGAGTCATCGGGACTACAAGCTCCTACGAGCAGTACTTC; cdr3_aa: CASSFRVIGTTSSYEQYF; cdr3_length: 18; d_call: TRBD2; clone_size: -; j_call: TRBJ2-7; v_call: TRBV7-2
cdr3_nt: TGTGCCAGCAGAACCACTAGCGGGGACGTCTACGAGCAGTACTTC; cdr3_aa: CASRTTSGDVYEQYF; cdr3_length: 15; d_call: TRBD2; clone_size: -; j_call: TRBJ2-7; v_call: TRBV2
cdr3_nt: TGTGCCAGTAGTATTTACCTTAACACTGAAGCTTTCTTT; cdr3_aa: CASSIYLNTEAFF; cdr3_length: 13; d_call: -; clone_size: -; j_call: TRBJ1-1; v_call: TRBV19
cdr3_nt: TGTGCCAGCAGCCCAGGACAGGGGTGGACTGAAGCTTTCTTT; cdr3_aa: CASSPGQGWTEAFF; cdr3_length: 14; d_call: TRBD1; clone_size: -; j_call: TRBJ1-1; v_call: TRBV7-3
cdr3_nt: TGTGCCAGCAGCGCGCCCACTTACAATGAGCAGTTCTTC; cdr3_aa: CASSAPTYNEQFF; cdr3_length: 13; d_call: -; clone_size: -; j_call: TRBJ2-1; v_call: TRBV7-9
cdr3_nt: TGTGCCAGCAGCTTAGCGATAGGAGGGGAGGCCTACAATGAGCAGTTCTTC; cdr3_aa: CASSLAIGGEAYNEQFF; cdr3_length: 17; d_call: -; clone_size: -; j_call: TRBJ2-1; v_call: TRBV7-9
cdr3_nt: TGCGCCAGCAGCGGTAGGCCTAGCGGGGTTATCCTGGGGAATGAGCAGTTCTTC; cdr3_aa: CASSGRPSGVILGNEQFF; cdr3_length: 18; d_call: TRBD2; clone_size: -; j_call: TRBJ2-1; v_call: TRBV5-1
cdr3_nt: TGTGCCAGCAGTTTGCTGGCGGGAGGGCGAGATACGCAGTATTTT; cdr3_aa: CASSLLAGGRDTQYF; cdr3_length: 15; d_call: TRBD2; clone_size: once; j_call: TRBJ2-3; v_call: TRBV27
cdr3_nt: TGTGCCAGCAGCCCAGGTGGGCCGTACGTGGAAGCTTTCTTT; cdr3_aa: CASSPGGPYVEAFF; cdr3_length: 14; d_call: -; clone_size: few; j_call: TRBJ1-1; v_call: TRBV7-8
cdr3_nt: TGTGCCAGCAGTGAAGGGTTAGGGTTGTACGAGCAGTACTTC; cdr3_aa: CASSEGLGLYEQYF; cdr3_length: 14; d_call: -; clone_size: -; j_call: TRBJ2-7; v_call: TRBV6-1
cdr3_nt: TGTGCCAGCAGCTTGGGGGCTAGCGGGGCGAGGTACAATGAGCAGTTCTTC; cdr3_aa: CASSLGASGARYNEQFF; cdr3_length: 17; d_call: TRBD2; clone_size: many; j_call: TRBJ2-1; v_call: TRBV5-4
cdr3_nt: TGTGCCAGCAGCTTAGGCCTCGGGCGCGGGAGAAAAAACATTCAGTACTTC; cdr3_aa: CASSLGLGRGRKNIQYF; cdr3_length: 17; d_call: TRBD2; clone_size: -; j_call: TRBJ2-4; v_call: TRBV13
cdr3_nt: TGTGCCATCAGTTCGAGTAGCAATCAGCCCCAGCATTTT; cdr3_aa: CAISSSSNQPQHF; cdr3_length: 13; d_call: -; clone_size: -; j_call: TRBJ1-5; v_call: TRBV10-3
cdr3_nt: TGTGCCAGCAGCTTGAGCCCCGGGACAGGGGTGGCAGATACGCAGTATTTT; cdr3_aa: CASSLSPGTGVADTQYF; cdr3_length: 17; d_call: TRBD1; clone_size: -; j_call: TRBJ2-3; v_call: TRBV5-4
cdr3_nt: TGTGCCAGCGGCGCATGGGGGGTCACCGGGGAGCTGTTTTTT; cdr3_aa: CASGAWGVTGELFF; cdr3_length: 14; d_call: -; clone_size: -; j_call: TRBJ2-2; v_call: TRBV27
cdr3_nt: TGCGCCAGCAGCCATCTCGAGGTGGGTGTTAATGGCTACACCTTC; cdr3_aa: CASSHLEVGVNGYTF; cdr3_length: 15; d_call: -; clone_size: -; j_call: TRBJ1-2; v_call: TRBV4-1
cdr3_nt: TGCGCCAGCAGCCAGTCGCAGGGGTCCTACGAGCAGTACTTC; cdr3_aa: CASSQSQGSYEQYF; cdr3_length: 14; d_call: -; clone_size: -; j_call: TRBJ2-7; v_call: TRBV4-1
cdr3_nt: TGTGCCAGCAGCTTAGATTCTCCCGGGACAGAAGAGCAGTACTTC; cdr3_aa: CASSLDSPGTEEQYF; cdr3_length: 15; d_call: TRBD1; clone_size: -; j_call: TRBJ2-7; v_call: TRBV11-2
cdr3_nt: TGTGCCATCAGTGACAGGAACACTGAAGCTTTCTTT; cdr3_aa: CAISDRNTEAFF; cdr3_length: 12; d_call: -; clone_size: -; j_call: TRBJ1-1; v_call: TRBV10-3
cdr3_nt: TGTGCCAGCAGTTACTTTCCAGGACGAAATGAGCAGTTCTTC; cdr3_aa: CASSYFPGRNEQFF; cdr3_length: 14; d_call: -; clone_size: -; j_call: TRBJ2-1; v_call: TRBV6-5
cdr3_nt: TGTGCCAGCAGCTCCTCTAGCGGGAGCCTTACCGGGGAGCTGTTTTTT; cdr3_aa: CASSSSSGSLTGELFF; cdr3_length: 16; d_call: TRBD2; clone_size: -; j_call: TRBJ2-2; v_call: TRBV7-6
cdr3_nt: TGTGCCATCAGTGAGTGGCGGGCGGGAGATACGCAGTATTTT; cdr3_aa: CAISEWRAGDTQYF; cdr3_length: 14; d_call: -; clone_size: -; j_call: TRBJ2-3; v_call: TRBV10-3
cdr3_nt: TGCGCCAGCAGTCGCAGCCCGGGACTAGCAGACACAGATACGCAGTATTTT; cdr3_aa: CASSRSPGLADTDTQYF; cdr3_length: 17; d_call: TRBD2; clone_size: many; j_call: TRBJ2-3; v_call: TRBV5-1
cdr3_nt: TGTGCCAGCAGTCCCCGACAGGGACGCTCCTACAATGAGCAGTTCTTC; cdr3_aa: CASSPRQGRSYNEQFF; cdr3_length: 16; d_call: TRBD1; clone_size: -; j_call: TRBJ2-1; v_call: TRBV27
cdr3_nt: TGTGCCAGCAGTTACTCGGACGGAAATGAAAAACTGTTTTTT; cdr3_aa: CASSYSDGNEKLFF; cdr3_length: 14; d_call: -; clone_size: -; j_call: TRBJ1-4; v_call: TRBV6-6
cdr3_nt: TGTGCCAGCAGTTACTTAGACCGGGTCGATACGCAGTATTTT; cdr3_aa: CASSYLDRVDTQYF; cdr3_length: 14; d_call: -; clone_size: -; j_call: TRBJ2-3; v_call: TRBV6-6
cdr3_nt: TGTGCCAGCAGTCTAACTACTAGCACAGATACGCAGTATTTT; cdr3_aa: CASSLTTSTDTQYF; cdr3_length: 14; d_call: -; clone_size: -; j_call: TRBJ2-3; v_call: TRBV25-1
cdr3_nt: TGTGCCAGCAGTTTCGGCAGGGCGCCCTATGGCTACACCTTC; cdr3_aa: CASSFGRAPYGYTF; cdr3_length: 14; d_call: -; clone_size: -; j_call: TRBJ1-2; v_call: TRBV28
cdr3_nt: TGTGCCAGCAGTTACCATCCGAACACTGAAGCTTTCTTT; cdr3_aa: CASSYHPNTEAFF; cdr3_length: 13; d_call: -; clone_size: -; j_call: TRBJ1-1; v_call: TRBV6-5
cdr3_nt: TGCGCCAGCAGCCAAGTCAGGCGGCCGAACACTGAAGCTTTCTTT; cdr3_aa: CASSQVRRPNTEAFF; cdr3_length: 15; d_call: -; clone_size: -; j_call: TRBJ1-1; v_call: TRBV4-3
cdr3_nt: TGTGCCAGCAGTTTAATTCGGGGTAATGAGCAGTTCTTC; cdr3_aa: CASSLIRGNEQFF; cdr3_length: 13; d_call: -; clone_size: -; j_call: TRBJ2-1; v_call: TRBV28